The 27 T cell receptor beta chains below were found in one sample sequenced in a study of identical twins' blood T cells. TCRdb fed the 5' RACE reads into MiXCR, producing one record per CDR3 protein. Here the sample spans a few hundred thousand distinct CDR3 sequences, roughly 30% being singletons. What was sequenced was PBMCs. These receptors all come from a woman aged 18-55 years in good health.

The CDR3 region is CASSWTATTDTQYF. For the CDR3, the DNA is TGCGCCAGCAGCTGGACGGCAACCACAGATACGCAGTATTTT. V and J are TRBV5-1 and TRBJ2-3; no definite D call. Germline CDR1 SGHRS, CDR2 YFSETQ. Trimming took 3 bases from V and 2 from J, leaving 10 bases between them. CDR3 length equals 14 residues.

The chain is built from TRBV19 and TRBJ1-4; 10 nucleotides line up with TRBD1. This CDR3 has 17 residues. Germline-derived CDR1 and CDR2 are LNHDA and SQIVND (reference sequence). Losses at the gene ends were 5 bases for V and 2 bases for J; bases not matched to a gene: 8. The chain's CDR3 is CASSVTGTGVTNEKLFF. The DNA for the CDR3 is TGTGCCAGTAGTGTCACCGGGACAGGGGTCACTAATGAAAAACTGTTTTTT. The full variable domain, its missing parts supplied by reference TRBV19 and TRBJ1-4, is DGGITQSPKYLFRKEGQNVTLSCEQNLNHDAMYWYRQDPGQGLRLIYYSQIVNDFQKGDIAEGYSVSREKKESFPLTVTSAQKNPTAFYLCASSVTGTGVTNEKLFFGSGTQLSVL.

The chain joins TRBV14 to TRBJ2-5; D remains ambiguous. CDR1 is SGHDN, CDR2 FVKESK, per germline. The CDR3 spans 13 residues. V was pared by 2 bases and J by 5 bases, with 9 bases between. The CDR3 coding sequence is TGTGCCAGCAGCCAAAACGACGGGGAGACCCAGTACTTC. It encodes CASSQNDGETQYF.

The chain joins TRBV6-5 to TRBJ1-1; maybe TRBD1 (5 bases). CDR1 MNHEY and CDR2 SVGAGI come from the germline V gene. Trimming pared 8 bases from V and 0 bases from J, leaving 19 bases between. CDR3 length: 16 residues. The CDR3 bases are TGTGCCAGCCGGGGGGATGACAGCCCGATGAACACTGAAGCTTTCTTT. Protein: CASRGDDSPMNTEAFF.

The chain has TRBV11-2 and TRBJ2-2; D gene unclear. CDR3 length equals 15 residues. V was clipped by 2 bases and J by 6 bases, with 13 bases between them. CDR1 and CDR2 from the germline V gene are SGHAT and FQNNGV. The CDR3 sequence is CASSLNVVAAGELFF. The CDR3 DNA sequence: TGTGCCAGCAGCTTAAATGTAGTCGCGGCCGGGGAGCTGTTTTTT.

The chain uses TRBV2 and TRBJ2-2, with D hard to call. The CDR3 contains 14 residues. Between the trimmed V and J ends, which lost 8 bases and 1 base, there was a span of 11 bases. From germline, CDR1 is SNHLY and CDR2 FYNNEI. The CDR3, as DNA: TGTGCCAGCGGTAAAGGGCTGAACACCGGGGAGCTGTTTTTT. Encoded protein: CASGKGLNTGELFF.

As regards this clonotype: A much larger clone lies one base from this, so it may be a read error. The rearrangement uses TRBV10-3 and TRBJ2-7, with 7 nucleotides matching TRBD1. The CDR3 length is 12 residues. Germline values: CDR1 ENHRY, CDR2 SYGVKD. This chain's CDR3 is CVISGGPYEQYF. CDR3 bases: TGTGTCATCTCAGGGGGTCCCTACGAGCAGTACTTC.

This clonotype showed up many times. V and J are TRBV29-1 and TRBJ1-1; D gene unclear. This CDR3 is built from 12 residues. The V end was cut by 6 bases, the J end by 1 base, with 9 bases between. In germline, CDR1 is SQVTM, CDR2 ANQGSEA. The chain's CDR3 is CSVLPANTEAFF. As DNA, the CDR3 is TGCAGCGTCCTTCCAGCGAACACTGAAGCTTTCTTT.

V usage is TRBV19 and J usage is TRBJ2-1; a weak D match, TRBD2 (5 bases). The CDR3 extends over 13 amino acids. Trimming removed 11 bases at V and 3 bases at J, with 14 bases between. The germline V gene has CDR1 LNHDA and CDR2 SQIVND (reference sequence). CDR3 sequence: CASTGEYYNEQFF. The CDR3 region has the DNA TGTGCCTCAACTGGGGAGTACTACAATGAGCAGTTCTTC.

The table lists this clonotype with a few counts. V is TRBV4-2 and J is TRBJ1-1, with D tentatively TRBD1 (5 bases). Germline V gene lookup returns CDR1 LGHNA and CDR2 YNFKEQ. The CDR3 runs 17 residues. Deletions cut 1 base from V and 6 bases from J, with 21 bases between. CDR3: CASSQVQRDSKLSEAFF. DNA of the CDR3: TGTGCCAGCAGCCAAGTCCAGAGAGACAGCAAACTTTCTGAAGCTTTCTTT.

As for this clonotype: The junction departs from germline at one end; a sequencing error may be responsible. The gene calls are TRBV5-1 and TRBJ1-1, with a weak D call TRBD1 (6 bases). This CDR3 region has 15 residues. The germline V gene has CDR1 SGHRS and CDR2 YFSETQ. CDR3 nucleotides: TGCACCAGCAGCTTCGATACAGGGATGAACACTGAAGCTTTCTTT. This translates into CTSSFDTGMNTEAFF.

The chain employs TRBV6-5 and TRBJ2-7; D gene unclear. With 0 bases removed from V and 6 bases from J, the gap between germline ends came to 6 bases. This CDR3 is built from 12 residues. Germline V gene data show CDR1 as MNHEY and CDR2 as SVGAGI. The CDR3 here is CASSYSVAEQYF. DNA of the CDR3: TGTGCCAGCAGTTACTCTGTCGCCGAGCAGTACTTC.

This clonotype appeared many times. A junction end diverges from the germline sequence, so it may reflect a read error. The J gene is TRBJ1-5, the V gene TRBV12-3 or TRBV12-4; weak D call: TRBD1 (5 bases). There are 13 residues in the CDR3. In DNA form, the CDR3 reads TGCAACACAGAGGGGAATAGCAATCAGCCCCAGCATTTT. Its translation is CNTEGNSNQPQHF.

The chain links TRBV6-5 to TRBJ1-2, with a tentative D call TRBD1 (5 bases). The CDR3 contains 16 residues. Trimming pared 6 bases from V and 5 bases from J, leaving 22 bases between. CDR1 MNHEY and CDR2 SVGAGI come from the germline V gene. CDR3 sequence: CASRSLGQSPSYGYTF. The CDR3 nucleotides are TGTGCCAGCAGATCCCTAGGACAAAGCCCTTCTTATGGCTACACCTTC.

About this clonotype: The CDR3 does not close with the conserved phenylalanine or tryptophan, likely indicating a read error. The V gene is TRBV11-2, the J gene TRBJ1-1; D remains ambiguous. Germline V gene sequence: CDR1 SGHAT, CDR2 FQNNGV. The germline V and J ends were trimmed by 0 bases and 7 bases, with 6 bases remaining between them. The length of the CDR3 is 12 residues. This chain's CDR3 is CASSLEAVEAFL. The DNA of the CDR3 is TGTGCCAGCAGCTTAGAGGCAGTTGAAGCTTTCCTT.

This clonotype came up many times. One end of the junction does not line up with germline, which may come from a read error. This chain joins TRBV5-1 and TRBJ1-2; 9 bases are a match to TRBD1. This CDR3 has 13 amino acids. Germline V gives CDR1 SGHRS, CDR2 YFSETQ. The CDR3 spells CASSLDRGYGYTF. CDR3 coding DNA: TGTGCCTCCTCACTGGACAGGGGATATGGCTACACCTTC.

In this sample, this clonotype turned up once. The J gene is TRBJ2-3, the V gene TRBV29-1, with D possibly being TRBD1 or TRBD2 (6 bases each). Germline-derived CDR1 and CDR2 are SQVTM and ANQGSEA. The CDR3 length is 13 residues. The CDR3 is CRIDLGGLDTQYF. The CDR3 nucleotides are TGCAGAATTGATTTGGGGGGCTTAGATACGCAGTATTTT.

The V gene is TRBV6-2 or TRBV6-3, the J gene TRBJ2-1; D is uncertain. CDR1 MNHEY and CDR2 SVGEGT come from the germline V gene. V lost 6 bases and J 7 bases, leaving 13 bases between the germline ends. The CDR3 spans 13 residues. CDR3 loop: CASSHRQENEQFF. CDR3 sequence (DNA): TGTGCCAGCAGCCACCGCCAAGAAAATGAGCAGTTCTTC.

The chain employs TRBV2 and TRBJ2-1; tentatively, D is TRBD2 (5 bases). Trimming removed 4 bases from V and 7 bases from J, with 17 bases in between. CDR1 is SNHLY and CDR2 is FYNNEI in the germline V gene. The CDR3 length is 15 residues. CDR3 protein: CASSGSLEIQNEQFF. In DNA, the CDR3 is TGTGCCAGCAGTGGATCACTAGAAATCCAGAATGAGCAGTTCTTC.

CDR3 nucleotides: TGTGCCAGCTCACCGGACCAGGTGGAGTTCTTC. This sequence encodes CASSPDQVEFF. The J gene is TRBJ2-1, the V gene TRBV18; D uncertain. Trimming removed 3 bases at V and 14 bases at J, with 11 bases between. The CDR3 sequence is 11 residues long. CDR1 and CDR2 from the germline V gene are KGHSH and LQKENI.

This chain uses TRBV5-6 with TRBJ2-7; a weak D match, TRBD2 (6 bases). Germline V gene sequence: CDR1 SGHDT, CDR2 YYEEEE. The germline V and J ends were trimmed by 1 base and 0 bases, with 14 bases remaining between them. The CDR3 totals 16 residues. CDR3 protein: CASSLWGRRVSYEQYF. The CDR3 bases are TGTGCCAGCAGCTTGTGGGGCAGGAGGGTCTCCTACGAGCAGTACTTC.

On this clonotype: Relative to the germline gene, one junction end is altered; a read error may explain this. This sequence joins TRBV9 and TRBJ2-2; the D gene is possibly TRBD1 (6 bases). From germline, CDR1 is SGDLS and CDR2 YYNGEE. The CDR3 contains 16 residues. CDR3 in DNA: TGTGCCGGCAGCGTATGGGCAGGGGAGTACACCGGGGAGCTGTTTTTT. Translated: CAGSVWAGEYTGELFF.

This clonotype was detected many times. The chain is built from TRBV7-9 and TRBJ2-7; D ambiguous. Between the trimmed V and J ends, which lost 4 bases and 7 bases, there was a span of 8 bases. CDR1 is SEHNR and CDR2 is FQNEAQ in the germline V gene (reference sequence). The CDR3 has 11 residues. The CDR3 bases are TGTGCCAGCAGCTCCTCCGTTGAGCAGTACTTC. As protein: CASSSSVEQYF. Full variable domain (missing parts from reference TRBV7-9 and TRBJ2-7): DTGVSQNPRHKITKRGQNVTFRCDPISEHNRLYWYRQTLGQGPEFLTYFQNEAQLEKSRLLSDRFSAERPKGSFSTLEIQRTEQGDSAMYLCASSSSVEQYFGPGTRLTVT.

The table lists this clonotype with a few counts. The genes are TRBV27 and TRBJ2-7, with 10 positions matching TRBD2. V dropped 2 bases and J dropped 1; count of bases not matched to a gene: 8. The germline CDR1 and CDR2 sequences are MNHEY and SMNVEV (reference sequence). The CDR3 has 17 residues. CDR3 bases: TGTGCCAGCAGTTTAAGAAGCGGGACTAGCGTTTCCTACGAGCAGTACTTC. The encoded protein is CASSLRSGTSVSYEQYF.

This rearrangement joins TRBV9 to TRBJ1-2; D perhaps matches TRBD1 (6 bases). Germline values: CDR1 SGDLS, CDR2 YYNGEE. The CDR3 contains 12 residues. Trimming pared 7 bases from V and 4 bases from J, leaving 11 bases between. The CDR3 DNA follows: TGTGCCAGCGCCGGACAGTCCTATGGCTACACCTTC. Translated, it gives CASAGQSYGYTF.

This clonotype came up a few times. This chain joins TRBV5-1 and TRBJ2-1; D is perhaps TRBD1 (5 bases). Germline V gives CDR1 SGHRS, CDR2 YFSETQ. The CDR3 has 16 amino acids. V shed 0 bases and J shed 3 bases, with 13 bases lying between them. CDR3 sequence reads: CASSLAPGNYYNEQFF. As DNA, the CDR3 is TGCGCCAGCAGCTTGGCACCAGGGAATTACTACAATGAGCAGTTCTTC.

At least ten counts were recorded for this clonotype. The rearrangement uses TRBV20-1 and TRBJ2-7; perhaps TRBD1 as D (6 bases). This CDR3 is built from 11 residues. CDR1 is DFQATT and CDR2 is SNEGSKA in the germline V gene (reference sequence). V lost 6 bases and J 2 bases, leaving 8 bases between the germline ends. The CDR3 sequence is CSARDTYEQYF. CDR3 in DNA: TGCAGTGCCCGGGACACCTACGAGCAGTACTTC.